The table lists the clone carrying this T cell receptor (beta chain) with many counts. Its target is unknown. These data come from a study of CD8+CD57+ T cells in acquired aplastic anemia. As for the study in general: Across the sorted CD4+ and CD8+ cells, DNA amounts averaged around 3.2 ug. There were about 10.8 million reads, on average, for CD4+ cells from healthy donors. Study-level results: In CD8+ cells, Simpson's diversity showed no significant difference between patients and controls. Patients and controls turned out to have around 29 CD8+ CDR3 sequences in common.

Researchers used genomic DNA as the template to profile TCR beta VDJ and CDR3. MiXCR was run by TCRdb on the reads, yielding one entry per CDR3 protein. Of roughly 81,000 distinct CDR3 sequences listed, approximately 46% are singletons. The ends lost 7 bases at V and 1 base at J; junction bases unmatched: 13. The CDR3 totals 18 residues. Germline lookup yields CDR1 SQVTM and CDR2 ANQGSEA. The clonotype was recovered from a human donor in good health, serving as a control. The sequenced sample consisted of sorted CD4+, CD8+, or CD8+CD57+ T cells (not recorded which) from PBMCs. This chain joins TRBV29-1 and TRBJ2-1, with 13 bases lining up with TRBD2. The chain's CDR3 is CSAPTGTSGIRSYNEQFF. The CDR3 bases are TGCAGCGCCCCAACCGGGACTAGCGGGATTCGGTCCTACAATGAGCAGTTCTTC.